Below are 16 T cell receptor beta chains sequenced from a single sample in a study of blood T cell repertoires in COVID-19. Some clones are missing from TCRdb's copy, which holds only in-frame ones; the method was immunoSEQ multiplex PCR. The table lists about 190,000 clones, over 75% of them singletons. The specimen sequenced was peripheral blood. The receptors were sampled from a woman aged 40 to 50 who had recovered from COVID-19.

The chain couples TRBV9 to TRBJ1-6, with no clear D. Germline CDR1 reads SGDLS; CDR2 reads YYNGEE. The length of the CDR3 is 14 residues. Between the trimmed V and J ends, which lost 0 bases and 3 bases, there was a span of 4 bases. CDR3 loop: CASSVGLYNSPLHF. The CDR3 region has the DNA TGTGCCAGCAGCGTAGGACTCTATAATTCACCCCTCCACTTT. Full variable domain (missing parts from reference TRBV9 and TRBJ1-6): DSGVTQTPKHLITATGQRVTLRCSPRSGDLSVYWYQQSLDQGLQFLIQYYNGEERAKGNILERFSAQQFPDLHSELNLSSLELGDSALYFCASSVGLYNSPLHFGNGTRLTVT.

The rearrangement links TRBV6-2 or TRBV6-3 to TRBJ1-5; 7 nucleotides agree with TRBD1. V dropped 2 bases and J dropped 2; count of bases not matched to a gene: 3. Germline V gene lookup returns CDR1 MNHEY and CDR2 SVGEGT. This CDR3 contains 15 residues. Here the CDR3 reads CASSYQGVGNQPQHF. The DNA of the CDR3 is TGTGCCAGCAGTTACCAGGGGGTGGGCAATCAGCCCCAGCATTTT.

This clone was observed a single time. The chain is built from TRBV4-3 and TRBJ1-1, with D tentatively TRBD1 (6 bases). V lost 3 bases to trimming and J lost 4 bases, with 9 bases between them. The CDR3 length is 13 residues. CDR1 and CDR2 (germline): LGHNA, YSLEER. The chain's CDR3 is CASSQGAFTEAFF. The CDR3 nucleotides read TGCGCCAGCAGCCAGGGGGCCTTCACTGAAGCTTTCTTT.

The chain carries TRBV7-6 and TRBJ2-2; D gene uncertain. The length of the CDR3 is 15 residues. CDR1 and CDR2 (germline): SGHVS, FNYEAQ. Trimming removed 4 bases from V and 5 bases from J, with 14 bases in between. Here the CDR3 reads CASSSSTTTTGELFF. CDR3 DNA: TGTGCCAGCAGCTCAAGCACTACCACTACCGGGGAGCTGTTTTTT. Full variable domain (remainder filled in from reference TRBV7-6 and TRBJ2-2): GAGVSQSPRYKVTKRGQDVALRCDPISGHVSLYWYRQALGQGPEFLTYFNYEAQQDKSGLPNDRFSAERPEGSISTLTIQRTEQRDSAMYRCASSSSTTTTGELFFGEGSRLTVL.

The chain employs TRBV6-5 and TRBJ2-1; 8 bases align to TRBD1. Unmatched junction bases numbered 8, after V lost 6 bases and J lost 4 bases. The germline CDR1 and CDR2 sequences are MNHEY and SVGAGI. CDR3 length: 15 residues. CDR3 amino acids: CASSGGQGSYNEQFF. The CDR3 DNA sequence: TGTGCCAGCAGCGGAGGACAGGGCTCGTACAATGAGCAGTTCTTC.

This clone occurred once. The rearrangement links TRBV5-1 to TRBJ1-1; 9 nucleotides line up with TRBD1. Germline V gives CDR1 SGHRS, CDR2 YFSETQ. Germline trimming cut 6 bases from V and 7 bases from J; bases unmatched to any gene: 13. This CDR3 is built from 15 residues. CDR3 residues: CASTPEGTGWYEAFF. The CDR3 coding sequence is TGCGCCAGCACCCCCGAGGGGACAGGGTGGTATGAAGCTTTCTTT.

The CDR3 bases are TGTGCCAGCAGCTTCCTTGTGGGAGGGGGCACAGATACGCAGTATTTT. Protein sequence: CASSFLVGGGTDTQYF. The chain employs TRBV5-4 and TRBJ2-3; the match to TRBD2 covers 7 bases. Germline V CDR1 and CDR2: SGHNT, YYREEE (reference sequence). CDR3 size: 16 residues. V shed 2 bases, J shed 1 base, and the junction held 7 bases outside the gene matches.

The chain recombines TRBV12-3 or TRBV12-4 with TRBJ1-2; 9 bases agree with TRBD1. V shed 6 bases and J 6 bases; nucleotides not matched to a gene: 5. The CDR3 runs 13 residues. The CDR3: CASSRQGVNGYTF. In DNA, the CDR3 is TGTGCCAGCAGCCGACAGGGGGTGAATGGCTACACCTTC.

This chain connects TRBV2 to TRBJ1-5, with TRBD1 as a possible D gene (6 bases). This CDR3 is built from 14 residues. Deletions cut 5 bases from V and 3 bases from J, with 11 bases between. Germline values: CDR1 SNHLY, CDR2 FYNNEI. CDR3 DNA sequence: TGTGCCAGCAGTTTGGGGGCGGTCAATCAGCCCCAGCATTTT. It specifies CASSLGAVNQPQHF.

This chain links TRBV10-3 with TRBJ2-5, with 7 bases identical to TRBD2. Germline V gives CDR1 ENHRY, CDR2 SYGVKD. The CDR3 has 18 residues. The V and J ends lost 3 bases and 4 bases, in that order; junction bases with no gene match: 17. CDR3 DNA sequence: TGTGCCATCAGTGAAGGAACGGGAGCGGGAAAGGTTGGAGAGACCCAGTACTTC. Translation: CAISEGTGAGKVGETQYF.

The chain links TRBV28 to TRBJ2-7; TRBD2 agrees at 8 bases. Per germline, CDR1 MDHEN and CDR2 SYDVKM. The CDR3 is 15 amino acids. J was trimmed by 4 bases and V by 5 bases; bases with no gene match: 10. CDR3 DNA: TGTGCCAGCAGTCACCATAGCGGGAATCCTTACGAGCAGTACTTC. Protein: CASSHHSGNPYEQYF.

The genes are TRBV6-5 and TRBJ2-1, with 8 bases fitting TRBD2. V shed 2 bases and J 6 bases; nucleotides not matched to a gene: 6. CDR1 and CDR2 from the germline V gene are MNHEY and SVGAGI. The CDR3 runs 15 residues. CDR3 sequence (DNA): TGTGCCAGCAGTTACAGGGCGGGAGGAAGCAATGAGCAGTTCTTC. Protein sequence: CASSYRAGGSNEQFF.

The chain has TRBV27 and TRBJ2-1; D is possibly TRBD2 (6 bases). Trimming stripped 4 bases from V and 1 base from J, with 11 bases between. Germline lookup yields CDR1 MNHEY and CDR2 SMNVEV (reference sequence). CDR3 length: 15 residues. CDR3 loop: CASSSYGGSYNEQFF. CDR3 coding DNA: TGTGCCAGCAGTTCGTATGGGGGGTCCTACAATGAGCAGTTCTTC.

The J gene is TRBJ2-1, the V gene TRBV18; 14 bases are shared with TRBD2. There are 16 residues in the CDR3. From germline, CDR1 is KGHSH and CDR2 LQKENI. V lost 5 bases to trimming and J lost 9 bases; unmatched junction nucleotides: 9. CDR3 sequence (DNA): TGTGCCAGCTCATCCAGACTAGCGGGAGGGCCTGGTGAGCAGTTCTTC. It is translated as CASSSRLAGGPGEQFF.

This rearrangement joins TRBV15 to TRBJ2-5; 12 nucleotides line up with TRBD2. Germline values: CDR1 LNHNV, CDR2 YYDKDF (reference sequence). The ends lost 1 base at V and 3 bases at J; junction bases unmatched: 3. This CDR3 is built from 16 residues. The CDR3 protein is CATSRALAGGEETQYF. The CDR3 nucleotides read TGTGCCACCAGCAGAGCCCTAGCGGGAGGGGAAGAGACCCAGTACTTC.

The genes are TRBV9 and TRBJ2-6; 10 positions match TRBD2. Looked up from germline, CDR1 is SGDLS and CDR2 is YYNGEE. There are 19 residues in the CDR3. The junction had 10 bases not matched to a gene; V was cut back by 0 bases and J by 4 bases. The CDR3 sequence is CASSVESLAGVLGANVLTF. The CDR3 DNA follows: TGTGCCAGCAGCGTAGAATCGCTAGCGGGAGTGCTGGGGGCCAACGTCCTGACTTTC.